These 2 T cell receptor beta chains came from one sample sequenced in a study of T cells in Graves' hyperthyroidism and ophthalmopathy (dated by TCRdb to the late 2010s). Library construction relied on multiplex PCR. Sequencing took place on an Illumina HiSeq 2000. The TCR beta CDR3 regions were amplified from the RNA transcripts. The TCR CDR3 was subjected to a first round of RT-PCR using the HTBI primer set and the Qiagen OneStep RT-PCR kit. Using fastp at Q25 and MiXCR, TCRdb reprocessed the public reads and kept productive beta chains. Rows with a matching CDR3 protein are joined into one entry that keeps the most common DNA and genes. This sample lists fewer than 700,000 distinct CDR3 sequences; roughly 16% were detected once. Jointly, the top ten make up 3% to 4% of the sample. Source material: blood. The receptors stem from a woman younger than 45 with Graves' hyperthyroidism.

V gene TRBV7-2 combines with J gene TRBJ1-2, with D tentatively TRBD1 (5 bases). The CDR3 is 15 residues long. The V and J ends lost 1 base and 7 bases respectively, with 16 bases between them. Germline loops: CDR1 SGHTA, CDR2 FQGNSA. The CDR3 spells CASSLEGSRAGGYTF. Here the CDR3 DNA reads TGTGCCAGCAGCTTAGAGGGGAGCCGGGCAGGTGGCTACACCTTC.

This clonotype was observed a few times. The chain is built from TRBV13 and TRBJ2-1; D unclear. This CDR3 has 14 amino acids. Germline-derived CDR1 and CDR2 are PRHDT and FYEKMQ (reference sequence). Trimming stripped 5 bases from V and 6 bases from J, with 14 bases between. CDR3 nucleotide sequence: TGTGCCAGCAGCCCTAGAGATCCTTCCAATGAGCAGTTCTTC. It translates to CASSPRDPSNEQFF.